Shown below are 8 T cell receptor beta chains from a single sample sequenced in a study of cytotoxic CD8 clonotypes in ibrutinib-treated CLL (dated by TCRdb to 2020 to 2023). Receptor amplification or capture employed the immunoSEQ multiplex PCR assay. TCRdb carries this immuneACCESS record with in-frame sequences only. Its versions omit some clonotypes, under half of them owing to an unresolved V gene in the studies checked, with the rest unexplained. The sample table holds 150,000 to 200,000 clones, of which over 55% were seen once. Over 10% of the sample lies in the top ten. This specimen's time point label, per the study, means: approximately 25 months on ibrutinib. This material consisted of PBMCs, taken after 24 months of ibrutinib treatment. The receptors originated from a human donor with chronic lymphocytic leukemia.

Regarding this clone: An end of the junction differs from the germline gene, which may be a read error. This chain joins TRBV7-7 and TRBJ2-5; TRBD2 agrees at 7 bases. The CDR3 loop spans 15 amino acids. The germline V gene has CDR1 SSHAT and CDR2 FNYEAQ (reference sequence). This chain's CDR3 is CASSIERLAGETQYF. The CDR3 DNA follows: TGTGCTAGCAGCATCGAGAGACTAGCTGGCGAGACCCAGTACTTC.

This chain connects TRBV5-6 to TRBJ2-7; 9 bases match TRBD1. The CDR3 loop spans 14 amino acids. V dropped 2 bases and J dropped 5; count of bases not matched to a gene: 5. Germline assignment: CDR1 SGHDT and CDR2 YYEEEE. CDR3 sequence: CASSFGTGWNEQYF. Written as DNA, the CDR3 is TGTGCCAGCAGCTTTGGGACAGGGTGGAACGAGCAGTACTTC.

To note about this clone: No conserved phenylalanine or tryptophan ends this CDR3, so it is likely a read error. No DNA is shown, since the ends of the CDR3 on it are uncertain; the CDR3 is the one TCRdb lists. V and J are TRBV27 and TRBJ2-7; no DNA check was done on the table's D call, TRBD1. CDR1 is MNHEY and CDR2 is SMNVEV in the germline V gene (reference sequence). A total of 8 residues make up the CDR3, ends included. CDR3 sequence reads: CARYRGMP.

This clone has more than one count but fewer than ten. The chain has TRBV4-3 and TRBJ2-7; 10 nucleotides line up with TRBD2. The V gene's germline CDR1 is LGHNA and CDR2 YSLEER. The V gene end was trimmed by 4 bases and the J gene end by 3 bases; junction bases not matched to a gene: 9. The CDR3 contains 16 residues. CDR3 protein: CASSREALAGNYEQYF. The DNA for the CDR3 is TGCGCCAGCAGCCGAGAAGCACTAGCGGGAAACTACGAGCAGTACTTC.

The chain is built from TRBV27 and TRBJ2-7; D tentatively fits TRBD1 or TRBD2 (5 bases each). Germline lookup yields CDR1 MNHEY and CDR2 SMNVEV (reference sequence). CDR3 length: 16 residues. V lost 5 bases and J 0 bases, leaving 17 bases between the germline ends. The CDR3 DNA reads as TGTGCCAGCAGTAACACACCGGGACGGAGCTCCTACGAGCAGTACTTC. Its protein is CASSNTPGRSSYEQYF.

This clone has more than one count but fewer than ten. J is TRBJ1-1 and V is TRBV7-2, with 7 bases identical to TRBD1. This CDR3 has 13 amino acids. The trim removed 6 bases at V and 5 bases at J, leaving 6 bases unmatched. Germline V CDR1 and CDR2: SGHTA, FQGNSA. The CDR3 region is CASSLRGQTEAFF. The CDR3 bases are TGTGCCAGCAGTCTTAGGGGGCAGACTGAAGCTTTCTTT.

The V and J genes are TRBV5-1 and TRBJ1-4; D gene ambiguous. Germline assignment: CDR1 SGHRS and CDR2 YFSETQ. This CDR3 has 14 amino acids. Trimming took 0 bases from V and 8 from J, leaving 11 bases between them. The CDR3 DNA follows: TGCGCCAGCAGCTTGGGAGGAGGAGGAGAAAAACTGTTTTTT. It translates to CASSLGGGGEKLFF.

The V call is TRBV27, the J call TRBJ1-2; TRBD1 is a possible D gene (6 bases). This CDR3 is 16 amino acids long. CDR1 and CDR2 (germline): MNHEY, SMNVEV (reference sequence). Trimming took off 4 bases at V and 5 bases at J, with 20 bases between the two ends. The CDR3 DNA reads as TGTGCCAGCAGTTACTCATTAGCCGGGACAACATATGGCTACACCTTC. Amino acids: CASSYSLAGTTYGYTF.